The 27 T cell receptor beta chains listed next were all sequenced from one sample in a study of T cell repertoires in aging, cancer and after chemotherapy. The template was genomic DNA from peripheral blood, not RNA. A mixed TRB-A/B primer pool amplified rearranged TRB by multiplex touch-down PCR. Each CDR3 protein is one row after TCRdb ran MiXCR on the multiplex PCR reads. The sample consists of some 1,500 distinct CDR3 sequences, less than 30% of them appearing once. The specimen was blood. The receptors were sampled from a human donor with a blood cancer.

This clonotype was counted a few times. The CDR3 sequence is CATRTATADSPLHF. Written as DNA, the CDR3 is TGTGCCACGCGGACAGCCACGGCCGATTCACCCCTCCACTTT. The chain carries TRBV15 and TRBJ1-6; tentatively, D is TRBD1 (6 bases). This CDR3 has 14 residues. Looked up from germline, CDR1 is LNHNV and CDR2 is YYDKDF (reference sequence). The ends were cut back, 9 bases at V and 8 bases at J, with 17 bases in the middle.

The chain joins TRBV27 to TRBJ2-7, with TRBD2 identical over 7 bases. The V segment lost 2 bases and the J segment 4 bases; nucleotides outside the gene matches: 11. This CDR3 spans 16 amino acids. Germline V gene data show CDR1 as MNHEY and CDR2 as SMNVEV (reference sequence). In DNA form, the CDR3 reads TGTGCCAGCAGTTTAGGGGGGGGGGGGGGTCGGTACGAGCAGTACTTC. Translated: CASSLGGGGGRYEQYF.

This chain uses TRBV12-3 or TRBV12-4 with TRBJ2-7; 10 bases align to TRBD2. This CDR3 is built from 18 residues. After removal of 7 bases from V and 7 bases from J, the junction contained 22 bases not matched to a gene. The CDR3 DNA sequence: TGTGCCAGCAATTTTAGAGGGTTTGGGACTAGCGCCTTTCGGGAGCAGTACTTC. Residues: CASNFRGFGTSAFREQYF.

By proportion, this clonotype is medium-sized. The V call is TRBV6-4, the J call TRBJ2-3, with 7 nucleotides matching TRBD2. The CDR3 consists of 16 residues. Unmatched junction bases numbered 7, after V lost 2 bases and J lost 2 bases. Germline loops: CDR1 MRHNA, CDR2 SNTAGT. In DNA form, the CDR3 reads TGTGCCAGCAGTGACGCGACTAGCTCCGACACAGATACGCAGTATTTT. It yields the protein CASSDATSSDTDTQYF.

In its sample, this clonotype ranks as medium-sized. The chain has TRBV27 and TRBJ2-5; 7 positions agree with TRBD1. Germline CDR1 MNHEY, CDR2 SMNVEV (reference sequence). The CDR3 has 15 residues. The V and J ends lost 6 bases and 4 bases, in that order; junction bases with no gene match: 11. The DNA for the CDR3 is TGTGCCAGCAGAGGCTCAGGGGGTAGTGGAGAGACCCAGTACTTC. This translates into CASRGSGGSGETQYF.

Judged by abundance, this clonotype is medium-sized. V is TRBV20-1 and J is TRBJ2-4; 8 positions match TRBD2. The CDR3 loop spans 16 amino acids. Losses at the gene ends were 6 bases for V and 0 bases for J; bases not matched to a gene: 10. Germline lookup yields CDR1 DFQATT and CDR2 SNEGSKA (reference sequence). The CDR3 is CSAPDAGGEAKNIQYF. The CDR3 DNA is TGCAGTGCCCCCGATGCGGGGGGCGAAGCCAAAAACATTCAGTACTTC.

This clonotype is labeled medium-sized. The CDR3 bases are TGTGCCAGCAGTTGGGGGGGCGGGGTGGTCTATGGCTACACCTTC. Residues: CASSWGGGVVYGYTF. The chain has TRBV12-3 or TRBV12-4 and TRBJ1-2; weak D call: TRBD1 (6 bases). The V end lost 4 bases, the J end lost 4 bases, and 16 bases lay between the germline ends. This CDR3 has 15 amino acids.

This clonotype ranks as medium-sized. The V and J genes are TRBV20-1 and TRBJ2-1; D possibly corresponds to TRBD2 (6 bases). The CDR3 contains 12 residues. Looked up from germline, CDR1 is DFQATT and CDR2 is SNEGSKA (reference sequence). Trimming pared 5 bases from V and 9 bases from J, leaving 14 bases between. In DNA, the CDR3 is TGCAGTGCTCTCCCCGGGGGAGGTGAGCAGTTCTTC. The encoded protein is CSALPGGGEQFF.

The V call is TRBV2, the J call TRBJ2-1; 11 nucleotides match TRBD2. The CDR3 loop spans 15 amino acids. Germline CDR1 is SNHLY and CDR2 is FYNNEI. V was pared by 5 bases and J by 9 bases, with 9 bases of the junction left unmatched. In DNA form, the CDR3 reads TGTGCCAGCAGTCCGACTAGCGGGGTCACAGGTGAGCAGTTCTTC. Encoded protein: CASSPTSGVTGEQFF.

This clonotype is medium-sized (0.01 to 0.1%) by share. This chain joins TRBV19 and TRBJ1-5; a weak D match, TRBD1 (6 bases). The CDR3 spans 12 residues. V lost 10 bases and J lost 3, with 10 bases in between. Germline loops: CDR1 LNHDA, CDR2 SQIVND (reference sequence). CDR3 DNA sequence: TGTGCCATACAGGGAACCAATCAGCCCCAGCATTTT. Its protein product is CAIQGTNQPQHF. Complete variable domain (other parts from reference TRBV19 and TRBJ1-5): DGGITQSPKYLFRKEGQNVTLSCEQNLNHDAMYWYRQDPGQGLRLIYYSQIVNDFQKGDIAEGYSVSREKKESFPLTVTSAQKNPTAFYLCAIQGTNQPQHFGDGTRLSIL.

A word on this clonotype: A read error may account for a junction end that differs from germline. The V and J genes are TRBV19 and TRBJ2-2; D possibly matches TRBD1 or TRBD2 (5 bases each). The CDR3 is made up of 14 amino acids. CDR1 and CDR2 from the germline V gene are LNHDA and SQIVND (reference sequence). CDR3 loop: CVSSAGTQVGELFF. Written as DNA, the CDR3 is TGTGTCAGTAGCGCCGGGACCCAAGTAGGGGAGCTGTTTTTT.

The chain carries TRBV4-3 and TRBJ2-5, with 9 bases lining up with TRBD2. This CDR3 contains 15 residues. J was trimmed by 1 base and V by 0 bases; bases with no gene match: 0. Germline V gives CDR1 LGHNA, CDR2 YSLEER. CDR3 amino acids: CASSQERGGQETQYF. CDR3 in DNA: TGCGCCAGCAGCCAAGAGCGGGGGGGCCAAGAGACCCAGTACTTC.

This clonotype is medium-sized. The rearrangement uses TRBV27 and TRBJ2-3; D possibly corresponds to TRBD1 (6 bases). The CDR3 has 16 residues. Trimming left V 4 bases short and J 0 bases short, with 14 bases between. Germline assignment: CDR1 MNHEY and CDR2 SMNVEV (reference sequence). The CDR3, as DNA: TGTGCCAGCAGTTCGCATGGGACAAAAAGCACAGATACGCAGTATTTT. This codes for CASSSHGTKSTDTQYF.

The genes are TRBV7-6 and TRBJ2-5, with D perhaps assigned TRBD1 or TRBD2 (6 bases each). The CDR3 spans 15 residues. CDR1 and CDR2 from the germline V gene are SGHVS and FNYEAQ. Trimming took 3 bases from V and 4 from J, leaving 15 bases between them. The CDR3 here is CASSFGGGGGETQYF. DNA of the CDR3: TGTGCCAGCAGCTTTGGAGGAGGAGGGGGAGAGACCCAGTACTTC. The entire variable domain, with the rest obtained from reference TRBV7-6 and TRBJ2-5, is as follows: GAGVSQSPRYKVTKRGQDVALRCDPISGHVSLYWYRQALGQGPEFLTYFNYEAQQDKSGLPNDRFSAERPEGSISTLTIQRTEQRDSAMYRCASSFGGGGGETQYFGPGTRLLVL.

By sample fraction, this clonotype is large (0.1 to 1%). Here the CDR3 reads CASRPSGGREQFF. The CDR3 region has the DNA TGTGCCAGCAGGCCCTCAGGGGGGCGCGAGCAGTTCTTC. This chain uses TRBV27 with TRBJ2-1; the D gene is possibly TRBD1 (7 bases). This CDR3 spans 13 amino acids. V lost 6 bases, J lost 10 bases, and 16 bases lay in between. Germline V CDR1 and CDR2: MNHEY, SMNVEV (reference sequence).

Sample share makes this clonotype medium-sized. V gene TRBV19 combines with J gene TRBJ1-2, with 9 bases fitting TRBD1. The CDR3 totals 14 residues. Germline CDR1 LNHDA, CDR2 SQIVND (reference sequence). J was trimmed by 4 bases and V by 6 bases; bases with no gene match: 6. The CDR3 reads CASRRQGESYGYTF. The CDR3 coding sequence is TGTGCCAGTAGGCGACAGGGGGAGAGCTATGGCTACACCTTC.

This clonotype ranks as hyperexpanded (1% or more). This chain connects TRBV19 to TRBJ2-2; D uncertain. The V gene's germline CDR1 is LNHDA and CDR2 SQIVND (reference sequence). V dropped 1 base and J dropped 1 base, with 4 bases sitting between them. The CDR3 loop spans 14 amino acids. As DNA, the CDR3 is TGTGCCAGTAGTATAGGTTGGAACACCGGGGAGCTGTTTTTT. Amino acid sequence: CASSIGWNTGELFF.

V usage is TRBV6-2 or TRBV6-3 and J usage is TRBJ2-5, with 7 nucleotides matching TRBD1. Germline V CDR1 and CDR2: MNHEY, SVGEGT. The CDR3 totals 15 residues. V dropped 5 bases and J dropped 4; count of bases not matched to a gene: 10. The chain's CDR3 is CASSGPGGSGETQYF. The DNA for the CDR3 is TGTGCCAGCAGTGGCCCAGGGGGTAGTGGAGAGACCCAGTACTTC.

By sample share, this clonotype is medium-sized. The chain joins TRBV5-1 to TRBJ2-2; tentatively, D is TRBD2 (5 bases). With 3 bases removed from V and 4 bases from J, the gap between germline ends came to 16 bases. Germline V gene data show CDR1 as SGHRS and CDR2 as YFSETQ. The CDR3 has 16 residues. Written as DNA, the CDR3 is TGCGCCAGCAGCTCTCAAGGTAGCGAGGTCACCGGGGAGCTGTTTTTT. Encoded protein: CASSSQGSEVTGELFF.

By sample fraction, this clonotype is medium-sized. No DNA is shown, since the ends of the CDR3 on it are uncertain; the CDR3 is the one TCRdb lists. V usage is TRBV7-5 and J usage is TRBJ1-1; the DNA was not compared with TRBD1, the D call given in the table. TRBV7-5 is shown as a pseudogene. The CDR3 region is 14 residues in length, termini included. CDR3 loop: CISVPEAVDREAFF.

The CDR3 protein is CASIARQSTDTQYF. The CDR3 region has the DNA TGTGCCAGCATCGCACGACAGAGTACAGATACGCAGTATTTT. V gene TRBV6-1 combines with J gene TRBJ2-3, with TRBD1 as a possible D gene (5 bases). Trimming stripped 7 bases from V and 3 bases from J, with 14 bases between. This CDR3 spans 14 amino acids. The germline V gene encodes CDR1 MNHNS and CDR2 SASEGT.

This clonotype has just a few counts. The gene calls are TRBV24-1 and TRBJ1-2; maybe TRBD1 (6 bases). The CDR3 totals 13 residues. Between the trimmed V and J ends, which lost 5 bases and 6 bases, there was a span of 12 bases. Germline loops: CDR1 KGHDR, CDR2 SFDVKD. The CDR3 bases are TGTGCCACCAGTGGGCAGGGGTTTAATGGCTACACCTTC. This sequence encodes CATSGQGFNGYTF.

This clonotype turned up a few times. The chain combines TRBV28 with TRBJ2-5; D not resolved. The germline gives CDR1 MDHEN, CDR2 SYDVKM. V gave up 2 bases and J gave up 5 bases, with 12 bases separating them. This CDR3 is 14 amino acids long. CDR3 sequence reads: CASSLTAPVETQYF. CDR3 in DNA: TGTGCCAGCAGTTTAACGGCCCCCGTGGAGACCCAGTACTTC.

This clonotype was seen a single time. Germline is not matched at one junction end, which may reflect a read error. CDR3 amino acids: CASSQVWVSSGNTVYF. Here the CDR3 DNA reads TGTGCCAGCAGCCAAGTATGGGTGAGCTCTGGAAACACCGTATATTTT. The chain couples TRBV4-2 to TRBJ1-3; D is uncertain. The CDR3 sequence is 16 residues long. Per the germline V gene, CDR1 is LGHNA and CDR2 is YNFKEQ.

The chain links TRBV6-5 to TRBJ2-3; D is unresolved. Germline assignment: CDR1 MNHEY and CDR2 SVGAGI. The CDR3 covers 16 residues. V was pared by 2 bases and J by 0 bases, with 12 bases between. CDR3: CASSYEPAYSTDTQYF. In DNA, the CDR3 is TGTGCCAGCAGTTACGAGCCGGCATATAGCACAGATACGCAGTATTTT.

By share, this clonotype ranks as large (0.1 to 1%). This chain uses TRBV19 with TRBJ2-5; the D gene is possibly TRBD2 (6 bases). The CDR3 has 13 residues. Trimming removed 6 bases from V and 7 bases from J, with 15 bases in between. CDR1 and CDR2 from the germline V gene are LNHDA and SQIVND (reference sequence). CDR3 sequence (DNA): TGTGCCAGTAGCACAGGTCTGGGGGGGACCCAGTACTTC. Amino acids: CASSTGLGGTQYF. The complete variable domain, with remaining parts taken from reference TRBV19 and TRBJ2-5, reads DGGITQSPKYLFRKEGQNVTLSCEQNLNHDAMYWYRQDPGQGLRLIYYSQIVNDFQKGDIAEGYSVSREKKESFPLTVTSAQKNPTAFYLCASSTGLGGTQYFGPGTRLLVL.

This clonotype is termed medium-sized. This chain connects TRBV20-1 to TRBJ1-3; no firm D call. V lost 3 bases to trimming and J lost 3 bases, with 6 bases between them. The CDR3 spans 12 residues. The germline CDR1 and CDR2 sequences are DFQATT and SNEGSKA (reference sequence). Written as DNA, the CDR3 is TGCAGTGCTAGGGGTATTGGAAACACCATATATTTT. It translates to CSARGIGNTIYF.